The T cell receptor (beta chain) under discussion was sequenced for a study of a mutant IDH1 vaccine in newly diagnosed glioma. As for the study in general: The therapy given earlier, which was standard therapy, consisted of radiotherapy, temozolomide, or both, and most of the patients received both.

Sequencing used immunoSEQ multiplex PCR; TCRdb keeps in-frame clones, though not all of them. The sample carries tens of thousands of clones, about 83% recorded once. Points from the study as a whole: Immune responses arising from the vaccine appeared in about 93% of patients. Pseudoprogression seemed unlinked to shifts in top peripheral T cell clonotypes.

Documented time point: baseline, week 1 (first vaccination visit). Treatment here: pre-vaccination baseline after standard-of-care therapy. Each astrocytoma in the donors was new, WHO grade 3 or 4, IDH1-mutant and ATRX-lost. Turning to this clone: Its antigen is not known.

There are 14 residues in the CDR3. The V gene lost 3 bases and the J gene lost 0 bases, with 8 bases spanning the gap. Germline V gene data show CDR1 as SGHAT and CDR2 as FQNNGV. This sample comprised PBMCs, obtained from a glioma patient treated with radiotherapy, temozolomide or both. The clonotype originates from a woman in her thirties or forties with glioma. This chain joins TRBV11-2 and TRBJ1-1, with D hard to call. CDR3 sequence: CASSFGRLNTEAFF. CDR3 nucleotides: TGTGCCAGCAGCTTCGGGAGACTGAACACTGAAGCTTTCTTT.